These 23 T cell receptor beta chains were sequenced from one sample in a study of cytomegalovirus exposure and HLA in healthy donors. Amplification used 60 Vbeta primers and 13 Jbeta primers. TCRdb keeps only in-frame clones here, not all; method: immunoSEQ multiplex PCR. Here the sample spans 200,000 to 250,000 clones, roughly 79% being singletons. The specimen was PBMCs. The receptors shown here come from a man younger than 30 in good health and CMV-seronegative.

The chain employs TRBV5-6 and TRBJ2-7; no clear D gene. The ends were cut back, 4 bases at V and 3 bases at J, with 8 bases in the middle. Germline-derived CDR1 and CDR2 are SGHDT and YYEEEE. The CDR3 loop spans 12 amino acids. CDR3 in DNA: TGTGCCAGCAGCCCCTCGTACTACGAGCAGTACTTC. Its translation: CASSPSYYEQYF.

The V and J genes are TRBV9 and TRBJ2-2; 8 positions agree with TRBD2. The junction had 8 bases not matched to a gene; V was cut back by 4 bases and J by 6 bases. CDR3 length equals 15 residues. Germline V gives CDR1 SGDLS, CDR2 YYNGEE. The CDR3 DNA sequence: TGTGCCAGCAGCCCCGGGGGGGGGATTCCCGGGGAGCTGTTTTTT. This codes for CASSPGGGIPGELFF.

V and J are TRBV9 and TRBJ2-7; 9 bases are shared with TRBD2. CDR3 length equals 17 residues. The J segment lost 5 bases and the V segment lost 0 bases, leaving 12 bases of the junction unmatched. Germline V lookup: CDR1 SGDLS, CDR2 YYNGEE. The CDR3 nucleotides are TGTGCCAGCAGCGTAGACAGCGGGGGGCCCCCGGGTAACGAGCAGTACTTC. Its protein is CASSVDSGGPPGNEQYF.

V is TRBV2 and J is TRBJ2-3; D not resolved. The V end was cut by 6 bases, the J end by 0 bases, with 13 bases between. This CDR3 has 15 residues. CDR1 and CDR2 (germline): SNHLY, FYNNEI. In DNA form, the CDR3 reads TGTGCCAGCAGAGCGATAGTGTCTAGCACAGATACGCAGTATTTT. Amino acids: CASRAIVSSTDTQYF.

The rearrangement links TRBV7-2 to TRBJ1-6, with 8 bases lining up with TRBD1. The CDR3 totals 15 residues. CDR1 and CDR2 (germline): SGHTA, FQGNSA. The V and J ends lost 2 bases and 7 bases, in that order; junction bases with no gene match: 4. The CDR3 loop reads CASSLPGTGNSPLHF. CDR3 nucleotide sequence: TGTGCCAGCAGCTTACCCGGGACAGGAAATTCACCCCTCCACTTT.

The chain links TRBV9 to TRBJ1-4, with TRBD1 as a possible D gene (5 bases). CDR1 and CDR2 (germline): SGDLS, YYNGEE. V was shortened by 4 bases and J by 3 bases, with 10 bases between the two germline ends. The CDR3 runs to 14 residues. The CDR3 sequence: CASSLTASNEKLFF. Written as DNA, the CDR3 is TGTGCCAGCAGCCTGACAGCCTCTAATGAAAAACTGTTTTTT.

The chain carries TRBV30 and TRBJ2-7; tentative D call: TRBD2 (5 bases). CDR3 size: 14 residues. Germline CDR1 GTSNPN, CDR2 SVGIG (reference sequence). V was cut by 1 base and J by 2 bases, with 12 bases left in between. The CDR3 spells CAWSGALGAYEQYF. Written as DNA, the CDR3 is TGTGCCTGGAGTGGGGCCCTGGGAGCCTACGAGCAGTACTTC.

This sequence joins TRBV28 and TRBJ2-7; D remains ambiguous. CDR1 and CDR2 from the germline V gene are MDHEN and SYDVKM. The germline V and J ends were trimmed by 1 base and 2 bases, with 12 bases remaining between them. There are 15 residues in the CDR3. The CDR3, as DNA: TGTGCCAGCAGTTTATCTGGCGACTTCACCTACGAGCAGTACTTC. It yields the protein CASSLSGDFTYEQYF.

This chain joins TRBV12-5 and TRBJ1-5; D remains ambiguous. The CDR3 spans 12 residues. V lost 5 bases to trimming and J lost 9 bases, with 11 bases between them. The germline CDR1 and CDR2 sequences are LGHNT and FRNRAP. In nucleotides, the CDR3 is TGTGCTAGTGGTCCCTTGGGCCGGCCCCAGCATTTT. This sequence encodes CASGPLGRPQHF.

The V and J genes are TRBV11-1 and TRBJ2-1; possible D gene TRBD1, 6 bases. Germline CDR1 and CDR2: SGHAT and FQDESV (reference sequence). There are 13 residues in the CDR3. The V gene lost 6 bases and the J gene lost 7 bases, with 13 bases spanning the gap. This CDR3 is CASRLDSLNEQFF. The CDR3 DNA sequence: TGTGCCAGCAGACTGGACAGTCTAAATGAGCAGTTCTTC.

The CDR3 is CASIMTGVGYGYTF. DNA of the CDR3: TGTGCCAGCATCATGACAGGGGTCGGATATGGCTACACCTTC. This chain connects TRBV28 to TRBJ1-2; 8 bases line up with TRBD1. The CDR3 spans 14 residues. V was clipped by 7 bases and J by 5 bases; unmatched bases: 9. CDR1 is MDHEN and CDR2 is SYDVKM in the germline V gene.

The gene calls are TRBV7-9 and TRBJ2-1, with 8 bases matching TRBD1. Per germline, CDR1 SEHNR and CDR2 FQNEAQ (reference sequence). The junction had 7 bases not matched to a gene; V was cut back by 2 bases and J by 4 bases. CDR3 size: 16 residues. The CDR3 protein is CASSLTSGTGYNEQFF. Here the CDR3 DNA reads TGTGCCAGCAGCTTAACCTCCGGGACAGGTTACAATGAGCAGTTCTTC.

Concerning this clone itself: Other DNA sequences in this sample translate to the same CDR3. This chain connects TRBV6-1 to TRBJ2-7, with TRBD1 as a possible D gene (6 bases). This CDR3 is built from 16 residues. V lost 4 bases, J lost 1 base, and 17 bases lay in between. Germline CDR1 reads MNHNS; CDR2 reads SASEGT. CDR3 bases: TGTGCCAGCAGTGTGGGGCAGGGGAGACCTTCCTACGAGCAGTACTTC. It translates to CASSVGQGRPSYEQYF.

Remarks on this clone: The junction departs from germline at one end; a sequencing error may be responsible. The rearrangement uses TRBV7-7 and TRBJ2-1, with 9 nucleotides matching TRBD1. The germline gives CDR1 SSHAT, CDR2 FNYEAQ (reference sequence). The CDR3 consists of 14 residues. The CDR3 sequence is CASSRGQGGNEQFF. CDR3 nucleotide sequence: TGTGCTAGCAGCAGGGGACAGGGAGGCAATGAGCAGTTCTTC.

The chain has TRBV15 and TRBJ2-1, with 11 bases identical to TRBD2. J lost 7 bases, V lost 4 bases, and 12 bases had no gene match. This CDR3 is built from 17 residues. In germline, CDR1 is LNHNV, CDR2 YYDKDF (reference sequence). The CDR3 nucleotides are TGTGCCACCAGCACTTGGACTAGCGGGCCTGCGGGAAATGAGCAGTTCTTC. This encodes CATSTWTSGPAGNEQFF.

The chain combines TRBV4-2 with TRBJ2-1; 8 bases match TRBD2. The CDR3 length is 14 residues. J lost 4 bases, V lost 2 bases, and 1 base had no gene match. Germline values: CDR1 LGHNA, CDR2 YNFKEQ. The DNA of the CDR3 is TGTGCCAGCAGCCAACAGCGGGAGTACAATGAGCAGTTCTTC. This gives the protein CASSQQREYNEQFF.

This clone appeared once. Here the CDR3 omits its conserved ending phenylalanine or tryptophan, so a read error is the likely source. The CDR3 bases are TGTGCCATCTCATCCGGGACAACTTTTTATGGCTACACCGTC. Translation: CAISSGTTFYGYTV. The V gene is TRBV6-1, the J gene TRBJ1-2, with D tentatively TRBD1 (6 bases). V was trimmed by 10 bases and J by 5 bases, leaving 20 bases between them. The CDR3 runs 14 residues. Germline V gene data show CDR1 as MNHNS and CDR2 as SASEGT.

V and J are TRBV7-8 and TRBJ1-5; D is uncertain. CDR3 size: 12 residues. Trimming shortened V by 2 bases and J by 5 bases, and 4 bases separated the two germline ends. Germline V lookup: CDR1 SGHVS, CDR2 FQNEAQ. This CDR3 reads CASSLSHQPQHF. DNA of the CDR3: TGTGCCAGCAGCTTAAGCCATCAGCCCCAGCATTTT.

The chain has TRBV27 and TRBJ2-1, with D perhaps matching TRBD1 (6 bases). CDR3 length: 13 residues. Germline CDR1 and CDR2: MNHEY and SMNVEV (reference sequence). V was pared by 6 bases and J by 0 bases, with 6 bases between. Here the CDR3 reads CASRDSSYNEQFF. Written as DNA, the CDR3 is TGTGCCAGCAGGGACAGCTCCTACAATGAGCAGTTCTTC.

The chain carries TRBV15 and TRBJ2-6; tentatively, D is TRBD1 (5 bases). The CDR3 spans 16 residues. Germline lookup yields CDR1 LNHNV and CDR2 YYDKDF (reference sequence). V was shortened by 0 bases and J by 0 bases, with 6 bases between the two germline ends. In DNA, the CDR3 is TGTGCCACCAGCAGAGACCAGGGCTCTGGGGCCAACGTCCTGACTTTC. As protein: CATSRDQGSGANVLTF. Full variable domain (missing parts from reference TRBV15 and TRBJ2-6): DAMVIQNPRYQVTQFGKPVTLSCSQTLNHNVMYWYQQKSSQAPKLLFHYYDKDFNNEADTPDNFQSRRPNTSFCFLDIRSPGLGDTAMYLCATSRDQGSGANVLTFGAGSRLTVL.

This clone has just a few counts. V is TRBV19 and J is TRBJ2-6; D might be TRBD1 (5 bases). V shed 4 bases and J shed 4 bases, with 11 bases lying between them. CDR1 is LNHDA, CDR2 SQIVND, per germline (reference sequence). The CDR3 has 15 amino acids. The CDR3 DNA follows: TGTGCCAGTAGTACGCAGGGATACGGGGCCAACGTCCTGACTTTC. As protein: CASSTQGYGANVLTF.

Regarding this clone: Distinct nucleotide sequences in the sample also encode this CDR3. DNA for the CDR3: TGTGCCAGCAGTTCCCAGGGGGATCAGCCCCAGCATTTT. Protein: CASSSQGDQPQHF. V and J are TRBV6-5 and TRBJ1-5; 7 nucleotides align to TRBD1. V trimming: 4 bases; J trimming: 5 bases; junction bases outside the gene matches: 2. The CDR3 contains 13 residues. In germline, CDR1 is MNHEY, CDR2 SVGAGI.

The chain combines TRBV11-2 with TRBJ2-5; D gene uncertain. The V and J ends lost 5 bases and 0 bases respectively, with 4 bases between them. This CDR3 is 12 amino acids long. The germline CDR1 and CDR2 sequences are SGHAT and FQNNGV. The CDR3 reads CASSLDQETQYF. The CDR3 bases are TGTGCCAGCAGCCTCGACCAAGAGACCCAGTACTTC.